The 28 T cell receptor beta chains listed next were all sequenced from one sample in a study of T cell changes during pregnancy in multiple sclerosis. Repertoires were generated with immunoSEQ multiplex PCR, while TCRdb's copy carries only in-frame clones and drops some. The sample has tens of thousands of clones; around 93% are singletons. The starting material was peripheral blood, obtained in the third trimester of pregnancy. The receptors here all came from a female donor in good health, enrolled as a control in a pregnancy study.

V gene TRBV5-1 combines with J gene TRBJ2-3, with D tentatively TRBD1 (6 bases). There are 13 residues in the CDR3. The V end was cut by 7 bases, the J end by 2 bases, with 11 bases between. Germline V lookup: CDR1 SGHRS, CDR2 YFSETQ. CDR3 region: CASRDTATDTQYF. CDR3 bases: TGCGCCAGCCGGGACACCGCCACAGATACGCAGTATTTT.

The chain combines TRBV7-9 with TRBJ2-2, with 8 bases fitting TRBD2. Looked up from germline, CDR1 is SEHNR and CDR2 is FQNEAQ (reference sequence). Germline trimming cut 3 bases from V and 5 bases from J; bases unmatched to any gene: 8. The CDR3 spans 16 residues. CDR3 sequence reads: CASSFLGTRGTGELFF. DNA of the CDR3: TGTGCCAGCAGCTTCCTCGGGACTAGAGGAACCGGGGAGCTGTTTTTT.

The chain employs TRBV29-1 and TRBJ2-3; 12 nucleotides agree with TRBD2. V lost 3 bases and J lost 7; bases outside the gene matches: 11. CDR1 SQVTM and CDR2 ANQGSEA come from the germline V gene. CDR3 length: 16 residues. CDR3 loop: CSVDGLAGIGSYTQYF. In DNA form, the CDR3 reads TGCAGCGTTGACGGACTAGCGGGGATTGGTAGTTATACGCAGTATTTT.

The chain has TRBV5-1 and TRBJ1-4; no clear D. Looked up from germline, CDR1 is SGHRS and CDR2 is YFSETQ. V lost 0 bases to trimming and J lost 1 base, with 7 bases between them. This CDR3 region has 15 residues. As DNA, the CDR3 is TGCGCCAGCAGCTTGGCCTCGGGAACTAATGAAAAACTGTTTTTT. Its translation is CASSLASGTNEKLFF.

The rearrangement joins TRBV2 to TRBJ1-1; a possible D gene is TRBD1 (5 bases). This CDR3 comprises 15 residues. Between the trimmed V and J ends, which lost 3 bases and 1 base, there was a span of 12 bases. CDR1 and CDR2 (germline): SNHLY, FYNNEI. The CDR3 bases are TGTGCCAGCAGTGATCAGGGAATCTCGAACACTGAAGCTTTCTTT. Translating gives CASSDQGISNTEAFF.

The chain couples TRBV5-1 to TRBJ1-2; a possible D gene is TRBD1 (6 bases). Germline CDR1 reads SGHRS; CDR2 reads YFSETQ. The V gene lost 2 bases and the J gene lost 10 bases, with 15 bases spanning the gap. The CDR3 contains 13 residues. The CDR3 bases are TGCGCCAGCAGCTTATCCGGGACAACGGACTACACCTTC. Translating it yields CASSLSGTTDYTF.

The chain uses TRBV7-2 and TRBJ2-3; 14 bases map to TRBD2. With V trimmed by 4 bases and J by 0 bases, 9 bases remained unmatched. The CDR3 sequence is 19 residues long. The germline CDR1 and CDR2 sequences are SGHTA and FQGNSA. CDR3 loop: CASSSTSGRAHSSTDTQYF. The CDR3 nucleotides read TGTGCCAGCAGCTCGACTAGCGGGAGGGCTCACTCTAGCACAGATACGCAGTATTTT.

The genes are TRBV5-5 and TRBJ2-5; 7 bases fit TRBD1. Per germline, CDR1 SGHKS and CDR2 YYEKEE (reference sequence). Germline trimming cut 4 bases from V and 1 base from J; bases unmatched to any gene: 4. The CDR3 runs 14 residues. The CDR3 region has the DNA TGTGCCAGCAGCACCGGACAGGTCCAAGAGACCCAGTACTTC. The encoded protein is CASSTGQVQETQYF.

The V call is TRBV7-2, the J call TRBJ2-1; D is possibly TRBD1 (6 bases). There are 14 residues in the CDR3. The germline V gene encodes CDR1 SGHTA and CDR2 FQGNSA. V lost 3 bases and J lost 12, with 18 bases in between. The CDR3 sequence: CASSFTRQASGQFF. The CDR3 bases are TGTGCCAGCAGCTTCACTAGACAGGCATCCGGGCAGTTCTTC.

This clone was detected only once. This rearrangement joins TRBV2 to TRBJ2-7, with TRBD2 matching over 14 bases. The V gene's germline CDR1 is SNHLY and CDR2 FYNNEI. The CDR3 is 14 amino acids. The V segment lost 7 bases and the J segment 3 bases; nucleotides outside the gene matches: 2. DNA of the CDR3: TGTGCCAGCAACGGACTAGCGGGGGGCTACGAGCAGTACTTC. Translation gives CASNGLAGGYEQYF.

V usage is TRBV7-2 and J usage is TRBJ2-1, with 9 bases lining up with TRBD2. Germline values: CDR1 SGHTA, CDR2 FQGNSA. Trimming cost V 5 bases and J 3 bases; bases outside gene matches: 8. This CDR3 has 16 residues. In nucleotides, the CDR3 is TGTGCCAGCAGCGGAGGTCTAGCGGGACGCTACAATGAGCAGTTCTTC. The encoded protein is CASSGGLAGRYNEQFF. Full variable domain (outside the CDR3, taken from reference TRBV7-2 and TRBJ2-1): GAGVSQSPSNKVTEKGKDVELRCDPISGHTALYWYRQSLGQGLEFLIYFQGNSAPDKSGLPSDRFSAERTGGSVSTLTIQRTQQEDSAVYLCASSGGLAGRYNEQFFGPGTRLTVL.

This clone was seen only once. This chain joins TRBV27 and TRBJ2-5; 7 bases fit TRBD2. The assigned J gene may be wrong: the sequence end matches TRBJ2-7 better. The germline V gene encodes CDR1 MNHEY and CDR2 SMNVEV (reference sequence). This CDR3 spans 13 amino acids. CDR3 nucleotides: TGTGCCAGCAGAGGTTGGGGGGGCTACGAGCAGTACTTC. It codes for CASRGWGGYEQYF.

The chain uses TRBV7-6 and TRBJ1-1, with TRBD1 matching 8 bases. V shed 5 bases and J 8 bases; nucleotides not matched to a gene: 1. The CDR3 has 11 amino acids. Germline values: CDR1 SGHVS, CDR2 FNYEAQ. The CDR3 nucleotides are TGTGCCAGCAGCGGGACAGGAGAAGCTTTCTTT. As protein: CASSGTGEAFF.

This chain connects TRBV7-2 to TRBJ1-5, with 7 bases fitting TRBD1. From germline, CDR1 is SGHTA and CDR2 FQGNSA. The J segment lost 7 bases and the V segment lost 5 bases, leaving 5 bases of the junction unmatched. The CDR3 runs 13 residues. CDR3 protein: CASSPGQFQPQHF. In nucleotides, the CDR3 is TGTGCCAGCAGCCCGGGACAGTTCCAGCCCCAGCATTTT.

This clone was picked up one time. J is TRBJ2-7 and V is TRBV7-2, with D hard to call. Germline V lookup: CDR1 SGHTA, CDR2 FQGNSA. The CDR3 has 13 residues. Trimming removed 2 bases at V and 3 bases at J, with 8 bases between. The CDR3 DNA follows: TGTGCCAGCAGCTTACAGAATCTCTACGAGCAGTACTTC. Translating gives CASSLQNLYEQYF.

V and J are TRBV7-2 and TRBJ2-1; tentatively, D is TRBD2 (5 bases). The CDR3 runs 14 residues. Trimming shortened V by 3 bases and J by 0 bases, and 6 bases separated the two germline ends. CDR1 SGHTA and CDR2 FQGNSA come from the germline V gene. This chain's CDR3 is CASSFRDSYNEQFF. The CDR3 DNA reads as TGTGCCAGCAGCTTCCGGGACTCCTACAATGAGCAGTTCTTC.

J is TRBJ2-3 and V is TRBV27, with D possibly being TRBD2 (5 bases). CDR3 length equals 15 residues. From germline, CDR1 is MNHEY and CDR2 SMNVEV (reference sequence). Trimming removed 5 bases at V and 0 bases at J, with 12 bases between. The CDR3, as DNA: TGTGCCAGCAGTATAAGCGGATCTAGCACAGATACGCAGTATTTT. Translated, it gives CASSISGSSTDTQYF.

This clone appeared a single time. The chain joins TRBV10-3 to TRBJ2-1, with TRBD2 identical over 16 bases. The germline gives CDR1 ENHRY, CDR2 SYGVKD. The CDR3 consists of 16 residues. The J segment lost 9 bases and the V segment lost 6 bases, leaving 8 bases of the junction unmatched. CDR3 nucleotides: TGTGCCATCAGCGGGACTAGCGGGAGGGTGATGGGTGAGCAGTTCTTC. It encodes CAISGTSGRVMGEQFF.

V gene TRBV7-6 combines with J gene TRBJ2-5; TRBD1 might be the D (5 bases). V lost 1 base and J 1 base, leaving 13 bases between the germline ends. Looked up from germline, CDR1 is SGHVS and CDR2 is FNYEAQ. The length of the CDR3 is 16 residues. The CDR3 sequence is CASSLVAAGIQETQYF. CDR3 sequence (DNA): TGTGCCAGCAGCTTAGTCGCGGCAGGGATCCAAGAGACCCAGTACTTC.

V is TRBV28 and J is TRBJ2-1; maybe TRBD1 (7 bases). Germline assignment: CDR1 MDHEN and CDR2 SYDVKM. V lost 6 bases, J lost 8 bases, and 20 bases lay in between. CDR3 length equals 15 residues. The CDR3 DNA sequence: TGTGCCAGCAGGGGGGGACAGAGGGGCGGCCATGAGCAGTTCTTC. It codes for CASRGGQRGGHEQFF.

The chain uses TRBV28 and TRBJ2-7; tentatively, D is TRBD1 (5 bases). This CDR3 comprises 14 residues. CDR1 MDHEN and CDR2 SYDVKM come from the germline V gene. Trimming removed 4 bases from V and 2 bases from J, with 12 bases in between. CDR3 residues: CASSSSDTAYEQYF. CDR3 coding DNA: TGTGCCAGCAGTTCCTCGGACACCGCCTACGAGCAGTACTTC.

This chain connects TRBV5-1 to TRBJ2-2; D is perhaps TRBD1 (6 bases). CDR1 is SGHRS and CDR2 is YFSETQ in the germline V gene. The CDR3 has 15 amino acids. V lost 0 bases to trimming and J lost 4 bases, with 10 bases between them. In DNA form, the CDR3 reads TGCGCCAGCAGCTTGGGGGGACAAGGCACCGGGGAGCTGTTTTTT. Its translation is CASSLGGQGTGELFF.

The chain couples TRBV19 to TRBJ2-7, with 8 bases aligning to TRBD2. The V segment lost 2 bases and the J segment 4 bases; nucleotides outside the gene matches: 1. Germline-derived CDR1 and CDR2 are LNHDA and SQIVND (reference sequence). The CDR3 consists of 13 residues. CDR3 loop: CASSIPSGYEQYF. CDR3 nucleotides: TGTGCCAGTAGTATACCTAGCGGGTACGAGCAGTACTTC.

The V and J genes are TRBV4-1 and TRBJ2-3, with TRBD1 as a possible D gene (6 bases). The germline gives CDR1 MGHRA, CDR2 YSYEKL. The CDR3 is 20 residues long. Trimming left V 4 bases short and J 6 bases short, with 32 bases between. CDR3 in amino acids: CASSRATYRLTGKSSDTQYF. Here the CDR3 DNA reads TGCGCCAGCAGCCGCGCTACCTATCGTCTCACAGGGAAGTCGTCGGATACGCAGTATTTT.

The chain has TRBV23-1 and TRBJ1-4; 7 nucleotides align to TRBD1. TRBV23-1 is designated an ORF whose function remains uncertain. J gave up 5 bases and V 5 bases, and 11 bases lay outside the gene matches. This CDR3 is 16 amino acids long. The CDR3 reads CASSKLWTGENEKLFF. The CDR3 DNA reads TGCGCCAGCAGTAAACTATGGACAGGAGAGAATGAAAAACTGTTTTTT.

The CDR3 sequence: CASMAGLGTEAFF. CDR3 coding DNA: TGTGCCAGCATGGCAGGGCTGGGCACTGAAGCTTTCTTT. The chain joins TRBV5-4 to TRBJ1-1; D may be TRBD1 (5 bases). V was clipped by 6 bases and J by 4 bases, with 13 bases between them. Germline V gives CDR1 SGHNT, CDR2 YYREEE (reference sequence). This CDR3 comprises 13 residues.

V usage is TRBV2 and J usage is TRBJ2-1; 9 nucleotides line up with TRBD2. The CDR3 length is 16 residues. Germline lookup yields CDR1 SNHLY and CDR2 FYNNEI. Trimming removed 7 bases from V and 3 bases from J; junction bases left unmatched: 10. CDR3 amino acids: CASKDVAGDFYNEQFF. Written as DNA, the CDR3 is TGTGCCAGCAAGGACGTAGCGGGAGACTTCTACAATGAGCAGTTCTTC.

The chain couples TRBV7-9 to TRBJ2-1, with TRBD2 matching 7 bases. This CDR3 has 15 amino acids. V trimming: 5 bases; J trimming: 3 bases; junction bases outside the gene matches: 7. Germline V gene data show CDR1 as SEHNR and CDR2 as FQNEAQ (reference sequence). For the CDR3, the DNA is TGTGCCAGCAGCAGGGCCCTAGCGGACTACAATGAGCAGTTCTTC. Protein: CASSRALADYNEQFF.